A single sample is the source of the 13 T cell receptor beta chains below, sequenced in a study of T cells in Graves' hyperthyroidism and ophthalmopathy. What was amplified from RNA transcripts were TCR beta CDR3 regions. When the TCR CDR3 underwent first-round RT-PCR, the HTBI primer set was used. MiXCR, run by TCRdb on the multiplex PCR reads, gives a single entry per CDR3 protein. The data contain 700,000 to 950,000 distinct CDR3 sequences, under 45% of them singletons. The sequenced sample consisted of blood. The receptors were sampled from a woman aged 40 to 49 with Graves' hyperthyroidism.

This clonotype showed up many times. This chain links TRBV29-1 with TRBJ2-7; TRBD1 aligns across 10 bases. This CDR3 is built from 15 residues. Germline values: CDR1 SQVTM, CDR2 ANQGSEA. V lost 5 bases, J lost 5 bases, and 12 bases stayed unmatched. CDR3 sequence reads: CSVKTWDRGSDEQYF. CDR3 coding DNA: TGCAGCGTTAAAACCTGGGACAGGGGTTCCGACGAGCAGTACTTC.

This clonotype was counted a single time. This chain connects TRBV13 to TRBJ1-2; TRBD1 agrees at 7 bases. The CDR3 runs to 16 residues. Trimming took 5 bases from V and 7 from J; bases not matched to a gene: 16. Per the germline V gene, CDR1 is PRHDT and CDR2 is FYEKMQ (reference sequence). CDR3 in DNA: TGTGCCAGCAGCCAGAGGGCCGACAGGGCCTACGGTGGCTACACCTTC. Its protein is CASSQRADRAYGGYTF.

This clonotype has only a few counts. This chain uses TRBV5-8 with TRBJ1-5; TRBD1 matches at 7 bases. This CDR3 spans 14 amino acids. After removal of 4 bases from V and 7 bases from J, the junction contained 8 bases not matched to a gene. Per germline, CDR1 SGHTS and CDR2 YDEGEE. This CDR3 reads CASSPGQAGQPQHF. CDR3 coding DNA: TGTGCCAGCAGCCCAGGACAGGCGGGACAGCCCCAGCATTTT.

This clonotype was seen more than once but under ten times. The CDR3 bases are TGCAGCGTAATTCAGGGGACGGGTACCGGGGAGCTGTTTTTT. Translated: CSVIQGTGTGELFF. The V and J genes are TRBV29-1 and TRBJ2-2; D may be TRBD1 (6 bases). Germline V lookup: CDR1 SQVTM, CDR2 ANQGSEA. V shed 6 bases and J shed 5 bases, with 16 bases lying between them. The CDR3 covers 14 residues.

This chain connects TRBV10-3 to TRBJ2-5, with 11 bases fitting TRBD1. CDR3 length equals 13 residues. Germline CDR1 ENHRY, CDR2 SYGVKD. V gave up 3 bases and J gave up 9 bases; unmatched junction bases: 3. The CDR3 bases are TGTGCCATCAGTGACCCGGGACAGGGGGCCCAGTACTTC. Its protein is CAISDPGQGAQYF.

In its sample, this clonotype was seen a few times. The chain carries TRBV5-1 and TRBJ2-7, with TRBD1 identical over 8 bases. This CDR3 comprises 15 residues. Germline CDR1 is SGHRS and CDR2 is YFSETQ. J was trimmed by 2 bases and V by 4 bases; bases with no gene match: 8. The DNA of the CDR3 is TGCGCCAGCAGCCGCCTGACAGGGGATCCCTACGAGCAGTACTTC. This gives the protein CASSRLTGDPYEQYF.

Regarding this clonotype: Being one base from a much bigger clone, this may be a read error. The chain links TRBV6-1 to TRBJ1-2, with 7 bases fitting TRBD1. Germline assignment: CDR1 MNHNS and CDR2 SASEGT. This CDR3 is built from 15 residues. The V gene end was trimmed by 5 bases and the J gene end by 7 bases; junction bases not matched to a gene: 13. In nucleotides, the CDR3 is TGTGCCAGCAGTTGCACCACAGGGGTTCTCTCTGGCTACACCTTC. It is translated as CASSCTTGVLSGYTF.

This clonotype was seen more than once but under ten times. V and J are TRBV6-4 and TRBJ1-2, with 9 bases matching TRBD1. Per the germline V gene, CDR1 is MRHNA and CDR2 is SNTAGT. V lost 6 bases and J lost 3; bases outside the gene matches: 8. The CDR3 covers 15 residues. The CDR3 region has the DNA TGTGCCAGCAGGGCCGGACAGGGGCAAGACTATGGCTACACCTTC. Its protein product is CASRAGQGQDYGYTF.

In this sample, this clonotype turned up many times. The chain links TRBV10-3 to TRBJ1-1, with TRBD1 as a possible D gene (6 bases). V lost 3 bases, J lost 0 bases, and 11 bases lay in between. From germline, CDR1 is ENHRY and CDR2 SYGVKD. CDR3 length: 15 residues. The CDR3 is CAISDRGGLNTEAFF. DNA of the CDR3: TGTGCCATCAGTGATAGGGGGGGGCTGAACACTGAAGCTTTCTTT.

The chain employs TRBV29-1 and TRBJ1-5; D may be TRBD1 (6 bases). Germline CDR1 reads SQVTM; CDR2 reads ANQGSEA. CDR3 length: 13 residues. Trimming stripped 4 bases from V and 7 bases from J, with 14 bases between. The CDR3 protein is CSVVAGVYQPQHF. In DNA form, the CDR3 reads TGCAGCGTTGTGGCAGGGGTTTACCAGCCCCAGCATTTT.

This sequence joins TRBV29-1 and TRBJ2-7, with D possibly matching TRBD1 (5 bases). The CDR3 has 13 residues. Per germline, CDR1 SQVTM and CDR2 ANQGSEA. Trimming removed 6 bases from V and 7 bases from J, with 19 bases in between. The CDR3 loop is CSVADSDFNEQYF. CDR3 in DNA: TGCAGCGTCGCCGACAGTGATTTCAATGAGCAGTACTTC.

The sample holds many counts of this clonotype. The V gene is TRBV2, the J gene TRBJ1-4; no clear D. Germline CDR1 SNHLY, CDR2 FYNNEI. The CDR3 has 17 residues. Trimming cost V 1 base and J 6 bases, with 18 bases left between them. The CDR3 loop is CASSEGWARRRDEKLFF. CDR3 bases: TGTGCCAGCAGTGAAGGTTGGGCCCGGAGGCGGGATGAAAAACTGTTTTTT.

This clonotype is a singleton in its sample. The gene calls are TRBV5-1 and TRBJ1-3, with D possibly matching TRBD1 (6 bases). The CDR3 extends over 16 amino acids. Germline loops: CDR1 SGHRS, CDR2 YFSETQ. Trimming removed 5 bases from V and 0 bases from J, with 15 bases in between. The CDR3 protein is CASRDSARTSGNTIYF. The CDR3 nucleotides are TGCGCCAGCAGGGACAGCGCCCGAACCTCTGGAAACACCATATATTTT.